These 18 T cell receptor beta chains were all obtained from the same sample, sequenced in a study of CD8 T cells in ankylosing spondylitis. TCRdb redid the calling of the 5' RACE reads with MiXCR, one entry per CDR3 protein. The top ten hold around 4.5% of the sample, which has around 180,000 distinct CDR3 sequences, 15% to 20% seen once. The sample comprised blood, either unsorted or a sorted T cell fraction (not recorded which). These receptors all stem from a male donor under 35 with ankylosing spondylitis or in good health (not recorded which).

At least ten counts were recorded for this clonotype. The chain uses TRBV9 and TRBJ1-2; D remains ambiguous. The CDR3 sequence is 14 residues long. V dropped 3 bases and J dropped 5 bases, with 14 bases sitting between them. Germline loops: CDR1 SGDLS, CDR2 YYNGEE. CDR3 residues: CASSGWINKYGYTF. CDR3 sequence (DNA): TGTGCCAGCAGCGGTTGGATAAATAAATATGGCTACACCTTC.

This clonotype occurred many times. V gene TRBV7-3 combines with J gene TRBJ2-3; the match to TRBD1 covers 10 bases. The CDR3 spans 15 residues. The trim removed 8 bases at V and 3 bases at J, leaving 8 bases unmatched. Germline CDR1 is SGHTA and CDR2 is FQGTGA. The DNA for the CDR3 is TGTGCCAGCTCTGACAGGGGGCGCTTAACAGATACGCAGTATTTT. Translation gives CASSDRGRLTDTQYF.

Notes on this clonotype: A read error may be the cause here, since a much bigger clone is one base away. The chain employs TRBV12-3 or TRBV12-4 and TRBJ2-1; D is ambiguous. The CDR3 is made up of 14 amino acids. This CDR3 is CTSKDSTEVREQFF. The CDR3 DNA is TGTACCAGCAAAGACTCGACCGAGGTCAGGGAGCAGTTCTTC.

This clonotype was seen at least ten times. The chain joins TRBV25-1 to TRBJ2-7; D remains ambiguous. This CDR3 is built from 13 residues. The germline V and J ends were trimmed by 4 bases and 6 bases, with 13 bases remaining between them. Germline loops: CDR1 MGHDK, CDR2 SYGVNS. The CDR3 DNA sequence: TGTGCCAGCAGTGTAAGGGTCCCCCTCGAGCAGTACGTC. Amino acids: CASSVRVPLEQYV.

This clonotype has a handful of counts. V usage is TRBV7-3 and J usage is TRBJ2-1; 13 nucleotides agree with TRBD2. Germline CDR1 is SGHTA and CDR2 is FQGTGA. CDR3 size: 19 residues. With V trimmed by 2 bases and J by 5 bases, 12 bases remained unmatched. CDR3 bases: TGTGCCAGCAGCTTATATCCGAGGACTAGCGGGAGATGGGACAATGAGCAGTTCTTC. This sequence encodes CASSLYPRTSGRWDNEQFF.

This sequence joins TRBV6-2 or TRBV6-3 and TRBJ2-7; D is undetermined. CDR3 length equals 14 residues. Germline-derived CDR1 and CDR2 are MNHEY and SVGEGT. V was shortened by 7 bases and J by 3 bases, with 16 bases between the two germline ends. The CDR3 DNA follows: TGTGCCAGCACTTCAGTTCAAGGCCGCTACGAGCAGTACTTC. Protein product: CASTSVQGRYEQYF.

The CDR3 sequence is CASSLQGGEPQHF. The CDR3, as DNA: TGTGCCAGCAGCCTACAGGGCGGGGAGCCCCAGCATTTT. The gene calls are TRBV6-1 and TRBJ1-5, with D possibly being TRBD1 (6 bases). V lost 6 bases, J lost 8 bases, and 14 bases lay in between. Germline V gene lookup returns CDR1 MNHNS and CDR2 SASEGT. The CDR3 has 13 amino acids.

This clonotype was observed many times. The gene calls are TRBV11-2 and TRBJ2-1, with D perhaps TRBD1 (6 bases). Trimming shortened V by 5 bases and J by 6 bases, and 11 bases separated the two germline ends. The V gene's germline CDR1 is SGHAT and CDR2 FQNNGV. The length of the CDR3 is 13 residues. The CDR3 loop is CASSKLDSNEQFF. CDR3 DNA: TGTGCCAGCAGCAAGTTGGACAGCAATGAGCAGTTCTTC. Complete variable domain (other parts from reference TRBV11-2 and TRBJ2-1): EAGVAQSPRYKIIEKRQSVAFWCNPISGHATLYWYQQILGQGPKLLIQFQNNGVVDDSQLPKDRFSAERLKGVDSTLKIQPAKLEDSAVYLCASSKLDSNEQFFGPGTRLTVL.

This clonotype came up many times. The genes are TRBV19 and TRBJ2-1; D could derive from TRBD1 or TRBD2 (6 bases each). V was cut by 5 bases and J by 4 bases, with 15 bases left in between. The CDR3 has 15 residues. Germline V gives CDR1 LNHDA, CDR2 SQIVND (reference sequence). CDR3 region: CASSRPDSGYNEQFF. The CDR3 bases are TGTGCCAGTAGTCGCCCGGACAGCGGGTACAATGAGCAGTTCTTC.

This clonotype occurred once. The chain joins TRBV20-1 to TRBJ2-5; TRBD1 aligns across 8 bases. CDR1 and CDR2 (germline): DFQATT, SNEGSKA (reference sequence). The CDR3 totals 13 residues. V gave up 7 bases and J gave up 5 bases; unmatched junction bases: 9. The CDR3: CSVGAGGDETQYF. The CDR3 bases are TGCAGTGTAGGGGCAGGGGGCGACGAGACCCAGTACTTC.

This clonotype was counted only a few times. The chain has TRBV29-1 and TRBJ2-2, with TRBD2 matching over 7 bases. V was clipped by 6 bases and J by 2 bases; unmatched bases: 6. CDR3 length equals 14 residues. The germline V gene has CDR1 SQVTM and CDR2 ANQGSEA. In nucleotides, the CDR3 is TGCAGCGTCCGAGGACTAGTCAACACCGGGGAGCTGTTTTTT. It is translated as CSVRGLVNTGELFF.

The chain carries TRBV2 and TRBJ2-1, with 9 bases matching TRBD1. The CDR3 length is 14 residues. The V and J ends lost 3 bases and 10 bases, in that order; junction bases with no gene match: 7. The germline CDR1 and CDR2 sequences are SNHLY and FYNNEI. CDR3 sequence (DNA): TGTGCCAGCAGTGAGATACCGGGACAGGGAGAGCAGTTCTTC. Translated: CASSEIPGQGEQFF.

V usage is TRBV29-1 and J usage is TRBJ2-7, with a weak D call TRBD1 (5 bases). CDR1 is SQVTM, CDR2 ANQGSEA, per germline. Trimming removed 6 bases from V and 2 bases from J, with 11 bases in between. The CDR3 totals 12 residues. CDR3 nucleotide sequence: TGCAGCGTGGGGCACAGAACCTACGAGCAGTACTTC. It is translated as CSVGHRTYEQYF.

This clonotype was detected many times. V gene TRBV20-1 combines with J gene TRBJ2-2, with 8 bases matching TRBD2. Losses at the gene ends were 3 bases for V and 8 bases for J; bases not matched to a gene: 14. The germline CDR1 and CDR2 sequences are DFQATT and SNEGSKA (reference sequence). The CDR3 spans 16 residues. CDR3 bases: TGCAGTGCTAGTCCAGCGGGAGCCACTGAAAAGGGGGAGCTGTTTTTT. Translation gives CSASPAGATEKGELFF.

In its sample, this clonotype was seen many times. The V and J genes are TRBV27 and TRBJ2-7; D might be TRBD1 (6 bases). Germline V gene sequence: CDR1 MNHEY, CDR2 SMNVEV (reference sequence). V was clipped by 7 bases and J by 2 bases, with 18 bases between them. This CDR3 comprises 15 residues. The CDR3 coding sequence is TGTGCCAGCAAGTTGGACAGTTCTTTGACCTACGAGCAGTACTTC. Translation: CASKLDSSLTYEQYF.

There are a few counts of this clonotype. The chain links TRBV18 to TRBJ2-1; D is tentatively TRBD1 or TRBD2 (5 bases each). The CDR3 is 13 amino acids. Deletions cut 0 bases from V and 15 bases from J, with 15 bases between. Germline CDR1 KGHSH, CDR2 LQKENI. The CDR3 protein is CASSPPLGERLFF. The CDR3 DNA reads as TGTGCCAGCTCACCACCGTTGGGGGAGCGGCTGTTCTTC.

The CDR3 coding sequence is TGCAGCGTTGATCAGTGGCGGGGAAATGAGCAGTTCTTC. Protein sequence: CSVDQWRGNEQFF. The gene calls are TRBV29-1 and TRBJ2-1; D might be TRBD2 (6 bases). This CDR3 contains 13 residues. Germline lookup yields CDR1 SQVTM and CDR2 ANQGSEA. Trimming removed 3 bases at V and 7 bases at J, with 13 bases between.

This chain uses TRBV6-5 with TRBJ2-7; no clear D gene. This CDR3 is built from 14 residues. Trimming stripped 6 bases from V and 2 bases from J, with 14 bases between. CDR1 and CDR2 from the germline V gene are MNHEY and SVGAGI. CDR3 DNA: TGTGCCAGCAGCCCCGGGCCAACAGCCTACGAGCAGTACGTC. This codes for CASSPGPTAYEQYV.